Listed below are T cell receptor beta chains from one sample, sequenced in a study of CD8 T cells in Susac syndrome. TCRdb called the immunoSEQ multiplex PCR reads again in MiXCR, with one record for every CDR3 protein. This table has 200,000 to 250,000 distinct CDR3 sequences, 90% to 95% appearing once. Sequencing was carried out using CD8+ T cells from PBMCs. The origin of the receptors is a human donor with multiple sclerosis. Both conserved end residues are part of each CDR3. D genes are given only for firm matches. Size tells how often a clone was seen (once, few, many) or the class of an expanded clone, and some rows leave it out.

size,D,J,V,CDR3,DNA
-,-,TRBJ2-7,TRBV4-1,CASSQEAATYEQYF,TGCGCCAGCAGCCAAGAGGCAGCGACCTACGAGCAGTACTTC
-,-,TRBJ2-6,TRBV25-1,CASSGGLGDWANVLTF,TGTGCCAGCAGTGGCGGCTTGGGGGACTGGGCCAACGTCCTGACTTTC
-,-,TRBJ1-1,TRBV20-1,CSARGRMNTEAFF,TGCAGTGCTAGAGGGCGGATGAACACTGAAGCTTTCTTT
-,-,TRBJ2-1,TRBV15,CATSDGDYNEQFF,TGTGCCACCAGCGACGGGGACTACAATGAGCAGTTCTTC
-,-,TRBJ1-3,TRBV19,CASSRWPLAGNTIYF,TGTGCCAGTAGTAGGTGGCCCCTTGCTGGAAACACCATATATTTT
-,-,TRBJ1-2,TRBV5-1,CASSPYFGSNYGYTF,TGCGCCAGCAGCCCCTACTTTGGCTCAAACTATGGCTACACCTTC
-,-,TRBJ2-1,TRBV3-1,CASRGIYNEQFF,TGTGCCAGCAGAGGGATCTACAATGAGCAGTTCTTC
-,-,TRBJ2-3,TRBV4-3,CASSQDRGHRTDTQYF,TGCGCCAGCAGCCAAGATCGAGGCCACCGCACAGATACGCAGTATTTT
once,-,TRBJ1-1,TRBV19,CASSIGSEAFF,TGTGCCAGTAGTATAGGCAGTGAAGCTTTCTTT
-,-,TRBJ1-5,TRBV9,CASSGSGGRQPQHF,TGTGCCAGCAGCGGGAGCGGAGGGCGTCAGCCCCAGCATTTT
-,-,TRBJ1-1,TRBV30,CAWSGGSGTEAFF,TGTGCCTGGAGTGGGGGGTCGGGCACTGAAGCTTTCTTT
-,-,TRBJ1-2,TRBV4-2,CASSQGEMGRSAGYTF,TGTGCCAGCAGCCAAGGTGAAATGGGGCGGTCGGCTGGCTACACCTTC
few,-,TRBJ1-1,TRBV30,CAWSVQVDTEAFF,TGTGCCTGGAGTGTACAGGTGGACACTGAAGCTTTCTTT
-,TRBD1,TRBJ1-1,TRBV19,CASSIRAGGVNTEAFF,TGTGCCAGTAGTATAAGGGCAGGGGGCGTCAACACTGAAGCTTTCTTT
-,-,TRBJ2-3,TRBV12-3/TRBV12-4,CASSKMLYTDTQYF,TGTGCCAGCAGTAAGATGTTGTACACAGATACGCAGTATTTT
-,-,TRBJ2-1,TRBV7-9,CASSLAGPEQFF,TGTGCCAGCAGCTTAGCGGGGCCTGAGCAGTTCTTC
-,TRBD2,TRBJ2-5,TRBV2,CASSEGGDQETQYF,TGTGCCAGCAGTGAGGGAGGGGACCAAGAGACCCAGTACTTC
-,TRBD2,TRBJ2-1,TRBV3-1,CASSHPGLAGGPNNEQFF,TGTGCCAGCAGCCATCCGGGACTAGCGGGAGGGCCGAACAATGAGCAGTTCTTC
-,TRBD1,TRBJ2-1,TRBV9,CASSGTGGYNEQFF,TGTGCCAGCAGCGGGACAGGGGGCTACAATGAGCAGTTCTTC
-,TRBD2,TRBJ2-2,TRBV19,CASSERGGPSTGELFF,TGTGCCAGTAGCGAACGGGGAGGGCCGAGCACCGGGGAGCTGTTTTTT
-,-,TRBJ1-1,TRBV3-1,CASSPFPEAPGTEAFF,TGTGCCAGCAGCCCTTTCCCGGAGGCCCCGGGAACTGAAGCTTTCTTT
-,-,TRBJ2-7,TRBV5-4,CASRGGSEQYF,TGTGCCAGTAGGGGGGGGAGCGAGCAGTACTTC
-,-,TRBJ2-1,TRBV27,CASSLRQARNNEQFF,TGTGCCAGCAGTCTACGACAGGCACGGAACAATGAGCAGTTCTTC
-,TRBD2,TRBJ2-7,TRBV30,CAWSVGAGGSTYEQYF,TGTGCCTGGAGTGTTGGGGCGGGGGGCTCCACCTACGAGCAGTACTTC
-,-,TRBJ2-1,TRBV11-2,CASSHSGGAPKQFF,TGTGCCAGCAGCCATTCTGGGGGGGCCCCCAAGCAGTTCTTC
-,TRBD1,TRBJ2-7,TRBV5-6,CASTVTGTGNSYEQYF,TGTGCCAGCACCGTCACTGGGACAGGCAATTCCTACGAGCAGTACTTC
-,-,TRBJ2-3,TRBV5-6,CASNFGRGATDTQYF,TGTGCCAGCAACTTCGGAAGGGGCGCCACAGATACGCAGTATTTT